This entry is about one T cell receptor (beta chain). No antigen is known for it. Comparators without hematopoietic cell transplant had other cancers, at least five gastrointestinal samples, and no known gastrointestinal disease. Between the trimmed V and J ends, which lost 4 bases and 1 base, there was a span of 7 bases. Per germline, CDR1 LNHDA and CDR2 SQIVND (reference sequence). This CDR3 region has 13 residues. Assay: immunoSEQ multiplex PCR; the TCRdb copy retains only in-frame clones and omits some. This sample yields approximately 12,000 clones, of which less than 85% are seen a single time; roughly an eighth belongs to the top ten. This specimen belongs to a study of tissue T cells after allogeneic stem cell transplantation. Study-wide findings and caveats: Motif-based clustering found tissue-specific repertoire signatures shared across patients, though few clones were shared. Only a limited share of tissue TCRs appeared in blood or spleen.

The origin of this receptor is a woman between 18 and 55 years old with breast cancer. The V and J genes are TRBV19 and TRBJ2-5, with D maybe TRBD2 (6 bases). Sequences were derived from tissue from the right colon, sampled at autopsy. The CDR3 DNA is TGTGCCAGTAGTACGGGGGTCCAAGAGACCCAGTACTTC. It is translated as CASSTGVQETQYF. The whole variable domain, filled in from reference TRBV19 and TRBJ2-5, reads DGGITQSPKYLFRKEGQNVTLSCEQNLNHDAMYWYRQDPGQGLRLIYYSQIVNDFQKGDIAEGYSVSREKKESFPLTVTSAQKNPTAFYLCASSTGVQETQYFGPGTRLLVL.